Below, one TCR beta chain is given with its context. As yet, its antigen is unknown. The source of the sample is a study of cytomegalovirus exposure and HLA in healthy donors. Study as a whole: From about 200 million T cells, an earlier analysis saw 100 million to 140 million unique TCR beta sequences. Researchers found that roughly 81% of about 400 genotyped donors fell within the Caucasian-associated ancestry cluster.

Findings and caveats of the study: An Asian-associated ancestry cluster reportedly showed fewer N-insertions than the roughly 670-donor mean in a later analysis. Some segments of the V type, notably TRBV6-2 and TRBV6-3, were excluded as indistinguishable.

With 60 Vbeta and 13 Jbeta primers, the PCR was carried out. Data came from immunoSEQ multiplex PCR; TCRdb stores just in-frame clones and leaves some out. The sample yields about 140,000 clones, roughly four fifths seen once. Per the germline V gene, CDR1 is LNHDA and CDR2 is SQIVND (reference sequence). The CDR3 is made up of 15 amino acids. Deletions cut 2 bases from V and 5 bases from J, with 13 bases between. This clonotype was sampled from a female donor in good health and CMV-seronegative. Source material: PBMCs. The V call is TRBV19, the J call TRBJ2-1, with D unresolved. CDR3 region: CASSIQVDLNNEQFF. In DNA form, the CDR3 reads TGTGCCAGTAGTATACAGGTAGATTTGAACAATGAGCAGTTCTTC. Using reference TRBV19 and TRBJ2-1 for the parts outside the CDR3, the full variable domain is DGGITQSPKYLFRKEGQNVTLSCEQNLNHDAMYWYRQDPGQGLRLIYYSQIVNDFQKGDIAEGYSVSREKKESFPLTVTSAQKNPTAFYLCASSIQVDLNNEQFFGPGTRLTVL.